These 13 T cell receptor beta chains originate from one sample sequenced in a study of human T cells and chemical hapten exposure (dated by TCRdb to the early 2020s). The time point label for this specimen denotes: pre-sensitization, week 0. Per the publication, the treatment or condition label means: therapeutic diphenylcyclopropenone sensitization with weekly scalp DPC. The library was made by RACE. Sequenced on a NextSeq 500. TCRdb's own reprocessing of the public reads used fastp at Q25 and MiXCR and kept productive beta chains. Identical CDR3 proteins give one entry, which carries the most common genes and DNA. A total of more than 250,000 distinct CDR3 sequences appear in this sample, 7% to 10% of them only once. Clones ranked in the top ten supply under 2.5% of the sample. Sequencing was performed on whole blood, taken in connection with sensitization to the hapten diphenylcyclopropenone (DPC). The source is a woman aged 40 to 50 with alopecia areata. Some clones in this sample may be carry-over from other donors' samples.

This clonotype showed up many times. The chain combines TRBV7-8 with TRBJ2-2, with no clear D. V was shortened by 0 bases and J by 6 bases, with 2 bases between the two germline ends. The CDR3 loop spans 12 amino acids. Per the germline V gene, CDR1 is SGHVS and CDR2 is FQNEAQ. CDR3 nucleotides: TGTGCCAGCAGCTTAGCAGCCGGGGAGCTGTTTTTT. This codes for CASSLAAGELFF.

The chain links TRBV18 to TRBJ2-3; the D is unclear. The CDR3 is made up of 13 amino acids. Per the germline V gene, CDR1 is KGHSH and CDR2 is LQKENI. V lost 0 bases and J 4 bases, leaving 5 bases between the germline ends. CDR3 bases: TGTGCCAGCTCACCACCAATGGCAGATACGCAGTATTTT. It is translated as CASSPPMADTQYF. The full variable domain, completed using reference TRBV18 and TRBJ2-3, is NAGVMQNPRHLVRRRGQEARLRCSPMKGHSHVYWYRQLPEEGLKFMVYLQKENIIDESGMPKERFSAEFPKEGPSILRIQQVVRGDSAAYFCASSPPMADTQYFGPGTRLTVL.

This clonotype occurred a few times. In DNA, the CDR3 is TGTGCCAGCAGCCATTCAATAGCCTACAATGAGCAGTTCTTC. It yields the protein CASSHSIAYNEQFF. V and J are TRBV4-2 and TRBJ2-1, with unresolved D. CDR1 LGHNA and CDR2 YNFKEQ come from the germline V gene. The CDR3 is made up of 14 amino acids. V lost 3 bases to trimming and J lost 2 bases, with 8 bases between them.

DNA for the CDR3: TGTGCCAGCAGCCAAGTAAAGGGGACAGGGGGAGAGACCCAGTACTTC. It translates to CASSQVKGTGGETQYF. The V call is TRBV5-5, the J call TRBJ2-5, with TRBD1 matching 11 bases. Germline assignment: CDR1 SGHKS and CDR2 YYEKEE (reference sequence). The ends lost 4 bases at V and 4 bases at J; junction bases unmatched: 9. This CDR3 is built from 16 residues.

This clonotype counts as medium-sized. This chain connects TRBV10-2 to TRBJ2-1; weak D call: TRBD2 (6 bases). Germline values: CDR1 WSHSY, CDR2 SAAADI. The V end was cut by 2 bases, the J end by 3 bases, with 11 bases between. The CDR3 is 15 amino acids. Here the CDR3 DNA reads TGCGCCAGCAGTGAGGTTGGGGGACTCTACAATGAGCAGTTCTTC. This translates into CASSEVGGLYNEQFF.

The J gene is TRBJ1-1, the V gene TRBV14; D ambiguous. The CDR3 loop spans 15 amino acids. Germline V lookup: CDR1 SGHDN, CDR2 FVKESK. V was cut by 4 bases and J by 1 base, with 13 bases left in between. CDR3 nucleotide sequence: TGTGCCAGCAGCCCTTTAACCAGTCCGAACACTGAAGCTTTCTTT. This gives the protein CASSPLTSPNTEAFF.

The J gene is TRBJ2-2, the V gene TRBV13; possibly TRBD1 for D (5 bases). CDR1 is PRHDT and CDR2 is FYEKMQ in the germline V gene (reference sequence). This CDR3 is built from 15 residues. V was shortened by 6 bases and J by 4 bases, with 15 bases between the two germline ends. The CDR3 bases are TGTGCCAGCAGACTCGGTGGACAAATCACCGGGGAGCTGTTTTTT. It specifies CASRLGGQITGELFF.

In this sample, this clonotype turned up a few times. This chain connects TRBV20-1 to TRBJ2-7, with 8 nucleotides matching TRBD1. CDR1 DFQATT and CDR2 SNEGSKA come from the germline V gene (reference sequence). J was trimmed by 0 bases and V by 5 bases; bases with no gene match: 15. The CDR3 has 17 residues. This CDR3 is CSARGTGPGYSSYEQYF. In DNA, the CDR3 is TGCAGTGCTCGCGGGACAGGCCCCGGTTACAGCTCCTACGAGCAGTACTTC.

This clonotype has at least ten counts. The chain employs TRBV6-2 or TRBV6-3 and TRBJ2-7; weak D call: TRBD1 (5 bases). Germline V CDR1 and CDR2: MNHEY, SVGEGT. CDR3 length equals 11 residues. The V and J ends lost 7 bases and 4 bases respectively, with 8 bases between them. The CDR3 DNA follows: TGTGCCAGCACCACAGGATACGAGCAGTACTTC. It is translated as CASTTGYEQYF.

This clonotype was seen only a few times. The chain couples TRBV12-3 or TRBV12-4 to TRBJ2-1; possible D gene TRBD2, 5 bases. The V end was cut by 6 bases, the J end by 6 bases, with 12 bases between. The CDR3 consists of 13 residues. CDR3 sequence: CASRPGVGNEQFF. The DNA of the CDR3 is TGTGCCAGCAGGCCCGGGGTAGGCAATGAGCAGTTCTTC.

The gene calls are TRBV5-1 and TRBJ2-7; 10 bases align to TRBD1. Germline CDR1 and CDR2: SGHRS and YFSETQ. The CDR3 has 13 residues. With 4 bases clipped from V and 5 bases from J, the junction kept 3 bases outside the gene matches. The CDR3 DNA is TGCGCCAGCAGCCGACAGGGGGCCCACGAGCAGTACTTC. Translation gives CASSRQGAHEQYF.

The rearrangement uses TRBV7-2 and TRBJ2-1, with D possibly being TRBD2 (5 bases). The V gene's germline CDR1 is SGHTA and CDR2 FQGNSA. The CDR3 consists of 15 residues. V was pared by 2 bases and J by 8 bases, with 16 bases between. CDR3 sequence reads: CASSLISGGWDEQFF. The CDR3 nucleotides are TGTGCCAGCAGCTTAATCAGCGGAGGCTGGGATGAGCAGTTCTTC.

DNA of the CDR3: TGCAGCGTTGAAAGCCAGCGGGAGCTCTCCTACAATGAGCAGTTCTTC. This sequence encodes CSVESQRELSYNEQFF. The chain recombines TRBV29-1 with TRBJ2-1; 8 bases align to TRBD2. The CDR3 is 16 residues long. Per germline, CDR1 SQVTM and CDR2 ANQGSEA. The junction had 6 bases not matched to a gene; V was cut back by 2 bases and J by 0 bases.